The 10 T cell receptor beta chains below all came from one sample that was sequenced in a study of T-cell reconstitution after alpha-beta-depleted transplantation in children. Unique molecular identifiers were built into the TCRbeta library. One entry per CDR3 protein, called by TCRdb with MiXCR from the PCR reads. The sample has 350,000 to 450,000 distinct CDR3 sequences, around 21% seen once. Here the sequenced sample was PBMCs from the stem cell graft donor, taken from the stem cell graft. All receptors come from a human donor who donated a stem cell graft to a child with acute myeloid leukemia.

This clonotype was seen more than once but under ten times. The J gene is TRBJ2-1, the V gene TRBV28; weak D call: TRBD2 (6 bases). Trimming stripped 6 bases from V and 1 base from J, with 13 bases between. Germline lookup yields CDR1 MDHEN and CDR2 SYDVKM. The CDR3 runs to 15 residues. CDR3 region: CASSNRGKSYNEQFF. The CDR3 DNA sequence: TGTGCCAGCAGCAATCGGGGGAAATCCTACAATGAGCAGTTCTTC.

This clonotype was seen at least ten times. The CDR3 spells CSAPAGTGGYNEQFF. The DNA of the CDR3 is TGCAGTGCTCCCGCCGGGACAGGGGGCTACAATGAGCAGTTCTTC. V is TRBV20-1 and J is TRBJ2-1; 11 positions match TRBD1. This CDR3 has 15 residues. The germline gives CDR1 DFQATT, CDR2 SNEGSKA (reference sequence). The V gene end was trimmed by 5 bases and the J gene end by 3 bases; junction bases not matched to a gene: 6.

This clonotype was observed at least ten times. The rearrangement joins TRBV12-3 or TRBV12-4 to TRBJ2-3; D is uncertain. The CDR3 spans 13 residues. V was clipped by 6 bases and J by 0 bases, with 7 bases between them. The DNA for the CDR3 is TGTGCCAGCAGCTTGAAAAGCACAGATACGCAGTATTTT. This sequence encodes CASSLKSTDTQYF.

This clonotype was counted between two and nine times. The chain employs TRBV15 and TRBJ2-3; D is ambiguous. The germline gives CDR1 LNHNV, CDR2 YYDKDF (reference sequence). V was shortened by 0 bases and J by 4 bases, with 11 bases between the two germline ends. The CDR3 runs to 15 residues. The CDR3 reads CATSRDDYAPDTQYF. Written as DNA, the CDR3 is TGTGCCACCAGCAGAGATGATTACGCTCCAGATACGCAGTATTTT.

This clonotype was seen many times. The chain employs TRBV29-1 and TRBJ1-5, with D perhaps TRBD1 (5 bases). V was pared by 4 bases and J by 3 bases, with 13 bases between. This CDR3 comprises 14 residues. Germline assignment: CDR1 SQVTM and CDR2 ANQGSEA. CDR3 in amino acids: CSVVGSGYNQPQHF. CDR3 nucleotide sequence: TGCAGCGTTGTTGGATCAGGGTACAATCAGCCCCAGCATTTT. Complete variable domain (other parts from reference TRBV29-1 and TRBJ1-5): SAVISQKPSRDICQRGTSLTIQCQVDSQVTMMFWYRQQPGQSLTLIATANQGSEATYESGFVIDKFPISRPNLTFSTLTVSNMSPEDSSIYLCSVVGSGYNQPQHFGDGTRLSIL.

This clonotype was detected a few times. CDR3 protein: CASSPDLGQPQHF. Written as DNA, the CDR3 is TGTGCCAGCAGTCCCGACCTGGGTCAGCCCCAGCATTTT. The chain employs TRBV12-3 or TRBV12-4 and TRBJ1-5; D uncertain. The CDR3 is made up of 13 amino acids. V was trimmed by 5 bases and J by 6 bases, leaving 11 bases between them.

A few counts support this clonotype. This chain uses TRBV27 with TRBJ2-1; 7 positions agree with TRBD1. This CDR3 is built from 16 residues. The V segment lost 5 bases and the J segment 7 bases; nucleotides outside the gene matches: 14. Germline V lookup: CDR1 MNHEY, CDR2 SMNVEV (reference sequence). The CDR3 spells CASSLTGGRGMNEQFF. CDR3 coding DNA: TGTGCCAGCAGTCTCACCGGTGGCAGGGGGATGAATGAGCAGTTCTTC.

The CDR3 loop reads CASRPPLAGDHNEQFF. CDR3 nucleotides: TGTGCCAGCAGACCGCCACTAGCGGGAGACCACAATGAGCAGTTCTTC. The rearrangement joins TRBV12-3 or TRBV12-4 to TRBJ2-1; 11 nucleotides line up with TRBD2. The J segment lost 5 bases and the V segment lost 6 bases, leaving 9 bases of the junction unmatched. The length of the CDR3 is 16 residues.

This chain links TRBV6-2 or TRBV6-3 with TRBJ2-7; 10 bases are a match to TRBD1. CDR1 is MNHEY and CDR2 is SVGEGT in the germline V gene. V shed 5 bases, J shed 5 bases, and the junction held 6 bases outside the gene matches. There are 14 residues in the CDR3. CDR3 residues: CASSLDRGQDEQYF. Written as DNA, the CDR3 is TGTGCCAGCAGTCTAGACAGGGGGCAAGACGAGCAGTACTTC.

This clonotype has ten or more counts. The rearrangement joins TRBV27 to TRBJ2-7, with D tentatively TRBD2 (6 bases). CDR3 length equals 14 residues. Per germline, CDR1 MNHEY and CDR2 SMNVEV (reference sequence). V dropped 4 bases and J dropped 3 bases, with 13 bases sitting between them. CDR3 amino acids: CASSSRGGGYEQYF. DNA of the CDR3: TGTGCCAGCAGTTCCCGTGGGGGAGGCTACGAGCAGTACTTC.